This T cell receptor (beta chain) was recovered during a study of Graves' ophthalmopathy and Graves' hyperthyroidism. Study-wide findings and caveats: The model achieved 55% to 71% sensitivity and roughly 72% specificity for ophthalmopathy progression. Also, most clonotypes expanded in the thyroid above 0.001 frequency appeared in blood.

With regard to this clonotype: Its cognate antigen is unknown.

Beta-chain TCR CDR3 regions were amplified from RNA transcripts. An opening RT-PCR round employed HTBI primers and preceded a second-round multiplex PCR. TCRdb reprocessed the multiplex PCR reads with MiXCR, giving one entry per CDR3 protein. The sample holds about 1.1 million distinct CDR3 sequences, around a third seen once. The germline V gene has CDR1 SGHNT and CDR2 YYREEE (reference sequence). The V and J ends lost 3 bases and 0 bases respectively, with 9 bases between them. The CDR3 spans 15 residues. Ineligible for inclusion were patients with other autoimmune diseases, uncontrolled infections, pregnancy or lactation.

The sequence was collected from an adult man with Graves' hyperthyroidism. The sequencing input was peripheral blood or thyroid tissue (not recorded which). The V gene is TRBV5-4, the J gene TRBJ2-2; D gene uncertain. The CDR3 spells CASSSETANTGELFF. CDR3 DNA sequence: TGTGCCAGCAGCTCGGAAACCGCGAACACCGGGGAGCTGTTTTTT.